The present TCR beta chain was sequenced within a study of human T cells and chemical hapten exposure. Study-level results: No change in TCRs above 1 in 1000 frequency was produced by DPC sensitization.

In this sample, this clonotype turned up a few times. Its antigen is as yet unknown. The time point was: patch test 2, 6 weeks after DPC sensitization. Documented treatment: therapeutic diphenylcyclopropenone sensitization with weekly scalp DPC. Single cDNA molecules in the library carried unique molecular identifiers attached during preparation. TCRdb processed the RACE reads anew with MiXCR; each CDR3 protein has one entry. The sample consists of about 84,000 distinct CDR3 sequences, 8.5% to 12% of them appearing once. The V gene lost 1 base and the J gene lost 4 bases, with 17 bases spanning the gap. This CDR3 contains 16 residues. The germline V gene has CDR1 SGHKS and CDR2 YYEKEE (reference sequence).

The source was whole blood, collected in connection with sensitization to the hapten diphenylcyclopropenone (DPC). The chain recombines TRBV5-5 with TRBJ1-2; unclear D gene. This receptor was identified in a woman between 45 and 65 years old with alopecia areata. Some clones in this sample may be carry-over from other donors' samples. CDR3 amino acids: CASSLLAKPSTYGYTF. In DNA form, the CDR3 reads TGTGCCAGCAGCTTGCTGGCGAAACCTTCCACCTATGGCTACACCTTC.